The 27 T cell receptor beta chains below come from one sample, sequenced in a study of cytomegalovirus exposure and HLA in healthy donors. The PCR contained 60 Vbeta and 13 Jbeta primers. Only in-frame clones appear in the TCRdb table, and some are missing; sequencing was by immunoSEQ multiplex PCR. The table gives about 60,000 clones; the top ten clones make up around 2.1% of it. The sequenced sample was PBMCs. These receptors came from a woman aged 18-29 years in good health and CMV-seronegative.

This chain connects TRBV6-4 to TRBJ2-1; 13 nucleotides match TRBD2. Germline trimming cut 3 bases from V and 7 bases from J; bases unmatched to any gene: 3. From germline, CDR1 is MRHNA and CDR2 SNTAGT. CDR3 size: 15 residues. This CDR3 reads CASSETSGGLNEQFF. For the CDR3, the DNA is TGTGCCAGCAGTGAGACTAGCGGGGGGCTAAATGAGCAGTTCTTC.

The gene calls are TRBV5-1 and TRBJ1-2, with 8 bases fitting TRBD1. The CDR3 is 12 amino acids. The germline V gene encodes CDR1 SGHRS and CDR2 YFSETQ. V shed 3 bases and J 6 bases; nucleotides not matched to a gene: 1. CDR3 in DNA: TGCGCCAGCAGCTCACAGGGGGATGGCTACACCTTC. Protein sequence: CASSSQGDGYTF.

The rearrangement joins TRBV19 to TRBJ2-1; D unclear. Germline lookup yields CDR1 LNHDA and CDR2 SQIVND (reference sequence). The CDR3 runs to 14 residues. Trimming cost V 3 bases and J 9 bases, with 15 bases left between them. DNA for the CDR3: TGTGCCAGTAGTATTATTGGAACTACCGGTGAGCAGTTCTTC. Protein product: CASSIIGTTGEQFF.

CDR3 nucleotides: TGTGCCAGCAGCTTGTGGCAGGGGAATAAGCAGTACTTC. Translation gives CASSLWQGNKQYF. V is TRBV5-6 and J is TRBJ2-7; D is perhaps TRBD1 (6 bases). The CDR3 has 13 residues. The germline V gene has CDR1 SGHDT and CDR2 YYEEEE. V shed 1 base and J shed 8 bases, with 13 bases lying between them.

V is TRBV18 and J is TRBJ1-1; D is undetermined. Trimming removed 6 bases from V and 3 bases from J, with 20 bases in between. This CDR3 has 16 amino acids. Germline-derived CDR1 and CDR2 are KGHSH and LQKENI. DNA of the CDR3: TGTGCCAGCTCGACCAGTTTAACGGCCGGGTACACTGAAGCTTTCTTT. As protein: CASSTSLTAGYTEAFF.

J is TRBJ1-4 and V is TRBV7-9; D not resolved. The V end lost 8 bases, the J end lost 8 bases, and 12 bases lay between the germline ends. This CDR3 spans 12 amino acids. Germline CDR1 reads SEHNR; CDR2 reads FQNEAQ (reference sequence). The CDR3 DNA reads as TGTGCCAGCCGGGATTATAGGGAAAAACTGTTTTTT. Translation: CASRDYREKLFF. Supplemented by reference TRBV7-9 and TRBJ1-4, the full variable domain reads DTGVSQNPRHKITKRGQNVTFRCDPISEHNRLYWYRQTLGQGPEFLTYFQNEAQLEKSRLLSDRFSAERPKGSFSTLEIQRTEQGDSAMYLCASRDYREKLFFGSGTQLSVL.

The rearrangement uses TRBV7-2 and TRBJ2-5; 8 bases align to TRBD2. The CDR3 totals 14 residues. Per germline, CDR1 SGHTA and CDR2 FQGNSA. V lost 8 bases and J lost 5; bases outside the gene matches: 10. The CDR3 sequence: CASGRGGQGETQYF. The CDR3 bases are TGTGCCAGCGGGCGCGGGGGGCAGGGGGAGACCCAGTACTTC. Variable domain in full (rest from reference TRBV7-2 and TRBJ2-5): GAGVSQSPSNKVTEKGKDVELRCDPISGHTALYWYRQSLGQGLEFLIYFQGNSAPDKSGLPSDRFSAERTGGSVSTLTIQRTQQEDSAVYLCASGRGGQGETQYFGPGTRLLVL.

The CDR3 here is CAIRDSGNQPQHF. CDR3 in DNA: TGTGCCATCAGAGACTCAGGGAATCAGCCCCAGCATTTT. J is TRBJ1-5 and V is TRBV10-3; D may be TRBD1 (5 bases). The CDR3 runs 13 residues. Germline CDR1 ENHRY, CDR2 SYGVKD. V was trimmed by 6 bases and J by 4 bases, leaving 10 bases between them.

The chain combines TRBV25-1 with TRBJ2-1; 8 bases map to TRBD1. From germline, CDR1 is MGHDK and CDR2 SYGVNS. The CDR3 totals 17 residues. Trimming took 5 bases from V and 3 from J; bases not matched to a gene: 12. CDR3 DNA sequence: TGTGCCAGCAGTCCTCCCCCCACAGGGGGAGTCTACAATGAGCAGTTCTTC. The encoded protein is CASSPPPTGGVYNEQFF.

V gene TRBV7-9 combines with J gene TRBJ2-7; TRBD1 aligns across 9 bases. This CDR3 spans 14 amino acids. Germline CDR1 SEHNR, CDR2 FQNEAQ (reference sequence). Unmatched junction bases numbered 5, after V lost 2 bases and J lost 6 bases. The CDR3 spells CASSLRDRDVEQYF. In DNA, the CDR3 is TGTGCCAGCAGCTTACGGGACAGGGATGTCGAGCAGTACTTC. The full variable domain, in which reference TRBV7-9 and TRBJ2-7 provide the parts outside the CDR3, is DTGVSQNPRHKITKRGQNVTFRCDPISEHNRLYWYRQTLGQGPEFLTYFQNEAQLEKSRLLSDRFSAERPKGSFSTLEIQRTEQGDSAMYLCASSLRDRDVEQYFGPGTRLTVT.

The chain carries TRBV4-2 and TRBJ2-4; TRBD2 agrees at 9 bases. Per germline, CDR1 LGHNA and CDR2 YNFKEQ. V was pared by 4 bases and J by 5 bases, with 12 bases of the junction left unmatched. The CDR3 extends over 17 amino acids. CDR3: CASSRTGTSSVQNIQYF. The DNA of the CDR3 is TGTGCCAGCAGCCGCACCGGGACTAGCTCAGTCCAAAACATTCAGTACTTC.

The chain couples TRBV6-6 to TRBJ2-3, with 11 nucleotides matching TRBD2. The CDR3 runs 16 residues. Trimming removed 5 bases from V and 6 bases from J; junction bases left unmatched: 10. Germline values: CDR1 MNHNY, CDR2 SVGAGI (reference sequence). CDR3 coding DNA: TGTGCCAGCAGTCGCACTAGCGGGAGAGTTCTGGATACGCAGTATTTT. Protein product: CASSRTSGRVLDTQYF.

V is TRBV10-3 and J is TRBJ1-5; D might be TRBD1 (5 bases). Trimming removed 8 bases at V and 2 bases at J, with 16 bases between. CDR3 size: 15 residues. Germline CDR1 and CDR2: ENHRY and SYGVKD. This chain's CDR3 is CAIAQIRGRNQPQHF. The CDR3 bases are TGTGCCATCGCCCAGATTAGGGGTCGCAATCAGCCCCAGCATTTT.

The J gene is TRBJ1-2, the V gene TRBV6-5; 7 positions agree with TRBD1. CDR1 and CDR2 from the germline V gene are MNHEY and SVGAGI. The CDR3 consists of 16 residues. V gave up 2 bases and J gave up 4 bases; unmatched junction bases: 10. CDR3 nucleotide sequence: TGTGCCAGCAGTTACCAGGGACAGATTACTTCCTATGGCTACACCTTC. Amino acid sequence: CASSYQGQITSYGYTF.

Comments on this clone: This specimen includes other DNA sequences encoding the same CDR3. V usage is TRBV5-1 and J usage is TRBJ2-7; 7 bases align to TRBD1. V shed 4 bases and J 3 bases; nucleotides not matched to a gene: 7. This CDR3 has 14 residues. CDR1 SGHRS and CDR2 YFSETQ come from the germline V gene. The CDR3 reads CASSISGTVYEQYF. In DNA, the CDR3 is TGCGCCAGCAGCATCTCAGGGACAGTCTACGAGCAGTACTTC.

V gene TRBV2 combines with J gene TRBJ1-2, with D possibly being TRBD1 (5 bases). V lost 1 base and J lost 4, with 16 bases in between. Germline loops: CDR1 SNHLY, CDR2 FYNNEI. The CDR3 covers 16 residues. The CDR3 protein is CASSEEGRGRPYGYTF. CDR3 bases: TGTGCCAGCAGTGAAGAGGGGCGAGGCAGACCCTATGGCTACACCTTC.

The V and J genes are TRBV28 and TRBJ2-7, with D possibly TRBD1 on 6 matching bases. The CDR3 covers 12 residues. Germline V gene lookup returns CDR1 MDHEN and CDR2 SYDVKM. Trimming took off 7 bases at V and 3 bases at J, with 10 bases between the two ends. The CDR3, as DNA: TGTGCCAGCACTATAGGGGGCTACGAGCAGTACTTC. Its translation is CASTIGGYEQYF.

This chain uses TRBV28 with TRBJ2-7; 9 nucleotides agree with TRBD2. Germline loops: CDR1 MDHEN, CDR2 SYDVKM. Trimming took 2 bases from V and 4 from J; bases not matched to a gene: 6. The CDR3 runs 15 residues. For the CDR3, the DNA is TGTGCCAGCAGTTTAGGACTAGCGTATCAGTACGAGCAGTACTTC. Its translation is CASSLGLAYQYEQYF.

The CDR3 is CASSLVEASGEKLFF. The DNA for the CDR3 is TGTGCCAGCAGCTTGGTCGAGGCATCGGGTGAAAAACTGTTTTTT. This chain links TRBV7-8 with TRBJ1-4; D is uncertain. Trimming left V 3 bases short and J 7 bases short, with 15 bases between. Germline CDR1 and CDR2: SGHVS and FQNEAQ. There are 15 residues in the CDR3. The full variable domain, completed using reference TRBV7-8 and TRBJ1-4, is GAGVSQSPRYKVAKRGQDVALRCDPISGHVSLFWYQQALGQGPEFLTYFQNEAQLDKSGLPSDRFFAERPEGSVSTLKIQRTQQEDSAVYLCASSLVEASGEKLFFGSGTQLSVL.

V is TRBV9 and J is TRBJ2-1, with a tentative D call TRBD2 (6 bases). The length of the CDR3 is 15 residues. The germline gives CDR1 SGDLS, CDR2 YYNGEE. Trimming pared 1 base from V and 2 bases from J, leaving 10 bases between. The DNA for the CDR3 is TGTGCCAGCAGCGTAACGGGAGTCACCTACAATGAGCAGTTCTTC. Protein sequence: CASSVTGVTYNEQFF.

Here the CDR3 DNA reads TGTGCCAGCAGCTTGCTGGGCAGGGATAGCAATCAGCCCCAGCATTTT. Protein sequence: CASSLLGRDSNQPQHF. This sequence joins TRBV5-6 and TRBJ1-5; D is perhaps TRBD1 (5 bases). V was trimmed by 1 base and J by 0 bases, leaving 11 bases between them. Germline values: CDR1 SGHDT, CDR2 YYEEEE. CDR3 length: 16 amino acids.

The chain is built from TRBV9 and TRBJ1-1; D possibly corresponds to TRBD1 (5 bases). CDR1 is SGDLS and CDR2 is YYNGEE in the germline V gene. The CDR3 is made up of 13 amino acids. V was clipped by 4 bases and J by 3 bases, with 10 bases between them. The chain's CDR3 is CASSPDRDTEAFF. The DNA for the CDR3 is TGTGCCAGCAGCCCAGACAGAGACACTGAAGCTTTCTTT.

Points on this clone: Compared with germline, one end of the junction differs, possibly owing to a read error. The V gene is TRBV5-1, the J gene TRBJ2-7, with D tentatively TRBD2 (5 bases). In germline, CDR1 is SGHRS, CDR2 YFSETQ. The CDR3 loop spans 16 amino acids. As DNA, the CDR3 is TGCGCCAGCAGCTTGGTTTCGGGGAATAGCTACTACGAGCAGTCCTTC. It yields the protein CASSLVSGNSYYEQSF.

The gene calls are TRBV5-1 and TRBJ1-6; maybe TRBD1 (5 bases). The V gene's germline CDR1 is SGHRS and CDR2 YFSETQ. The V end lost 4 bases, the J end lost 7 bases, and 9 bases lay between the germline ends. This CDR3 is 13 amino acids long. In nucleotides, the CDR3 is TGCGCCAGCAGCCCACAGGAGAATTCACCCCTCCACTTT. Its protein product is CASSPQENSPLHF. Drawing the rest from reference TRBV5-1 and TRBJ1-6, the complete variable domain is KAGVTQTPRYLIKTRGQQVTLSCSPISGHRSVSWYQQTPGQGLQFLFEYFSETQRNKGNFPGRFSGRQFSNSRSEMNVSTLELGDSALYLCASSPQENSPLHFGNGTRLTVT.

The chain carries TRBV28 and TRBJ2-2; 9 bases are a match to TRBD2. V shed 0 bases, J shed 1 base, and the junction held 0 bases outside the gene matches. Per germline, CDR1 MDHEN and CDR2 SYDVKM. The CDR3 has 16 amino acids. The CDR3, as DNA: TGTGCCAGCAGTTTATGGACTAGCGGGAACACCGGGGAGCTGTTTTTT. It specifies CASSLWTSGNTGELFF. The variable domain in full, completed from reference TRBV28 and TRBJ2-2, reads DVKVTQSSRYLVKRTGEKVFLECVQDMDHENMFWYRQDPGLGLRLIYFSYDVKMKEKGDIPEGYSVSREKKERFSLILESASTNQTSMYLCASSLWTSGNTGELFFGEGSRLTVL.

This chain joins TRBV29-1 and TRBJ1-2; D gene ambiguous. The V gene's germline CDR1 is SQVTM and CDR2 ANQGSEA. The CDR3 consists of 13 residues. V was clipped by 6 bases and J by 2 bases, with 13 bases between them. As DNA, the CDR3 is TGCAGCGTCGAGGCCCGGGTAAACTATGGCTACACCTTC. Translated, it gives CSVEARVNYGYTF. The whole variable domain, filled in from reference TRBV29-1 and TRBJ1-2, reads SAVISQKPSRDICQRGTSLTIQCQVDSQVTMMFWYRQQPGQSLTLIATANQGSEATYESGFVIDKFPISRPNLTFSTLTVSNMSPEDSSIYLCSVEARVNYGYTFGSGTRLTVV.

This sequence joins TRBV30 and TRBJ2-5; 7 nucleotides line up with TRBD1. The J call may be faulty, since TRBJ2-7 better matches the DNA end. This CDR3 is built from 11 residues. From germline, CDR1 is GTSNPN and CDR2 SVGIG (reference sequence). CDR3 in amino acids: CAWSHRGEQYF. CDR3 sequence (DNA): TGTGCCTGGAGTCACAGGGGCGAGCAGTACTTC.